The sequence of this T cell receptor (beta chain) was determined in a study of T cell responses to AZD1222 COVID-19 vaccine. Method: immunoSEQ multiplex PCR; TCRdb's copy keeps in-frame clones and lacks some. The table has approximately 120,000 clones, 90% seen once. Findings and limits, study-wide: Baseline testing showed seropositivity in only a handful of AZD1222 recipients. Targeting of unmutated variant regions was reportedly seen in nearly half of spike-specific TCRs. With dominance at 160-218 and 743-854, vaccine-associated CD4 TCRs spanned spike.

The CDR3 has 16 amino acids. Deletions cut 5 bases from V and 3 bases from J, with 17 bases between. CDR1 is SGDLS and CDR2 is YYNGEE in the germline V gene. Only one count was recorded for this clone. Its target is not known. Sequencing was performed on peripheral blood, taken on day 0 of AZD1222 vaccination. The chain recombines TRBV9 with TRBJ2-2; D may correspond to TRBD1 or TRBD2 (5 bases each). The receptor was isolated from an adult in good health. This CDR3 reads CASRTDPGTDTGELFF. The CDR3 DNA reads TGTGCCAGCAGAACTGACCCAGGGACGGACACCGGGGAGCTGTTTTTT.